This is a list of T cell receptor beta chains from one sample in a study of glioma-infiltrating T cells. MiXCR, applied by TCRdb to the multiplex PCR reads, yields one record per CDR3 protein. The data hold about 110,000 distinct CDR3 sequences, with about 25% observed a single time. The sequencing sample was made of glioma tissue, nonneoplastic brain tissue, or PBMCs (not recorded which). The receptors stem from a human donor with low-grade glioma or glioblastoma, undergoing nonglioma brain surgery, or in good health (not recorded which). Both conserved end residues are trimmed from each CDR3.

j_gene: TRBJ1-3; v_gene: TRBV19; CDR3aa: ASIRGSSGNTIY
j_gene: TRBJ2-7; v_gene: TRBV6-1; CDR3aa: ASSFAPGTPLYKQC
j_gene: TRBJ2-1; v_gene: TRBV6-1; CDR3aa: ASRDSYNEQF
j_gene: TRBJ1-5; v_gene: TRBV5-1; CDR3aa: ASSLANRGHQPQH
j_gene: TRBJ1-6; v_gene: TRBV29-1; CDR3aa: SVRDRWREPLH
j_gene: TRBJ2-1; v_gene: TRBV19; CDR3aa: ASSISSPNEQF
j_gene: TRBJ2-7; v_gene: TRBV29-1; CDR3aa: IVTGQGIDEQY
j_gene: TRBJ2-7; v_gene: TRBV12-3/TRBV12-4; CDR3aa: ASSLTSGGYEQY
j_gene: TRBJ2-1; v_gene: TRBV6-2/TRBV6-3; CDR3aa: ASIKGWGSSYNEQF
j_gene: TRBJ2-7; v_gene: TRBV19; CDR3aa: ASSLAGTESSYEQY
j_gene: TRBJ2-1; v_gene: TRBV7-2; CDR3aa: ASRLGTSGTNEQF
j_gene: TRBJ1-2; v_gene: TRBV28; CDR3aa: ASTISRWGSPNYGYT
j_gene: TRBJ1-5; v_gene: TRBV7-9; CDR3aa: ASSLAGQTQH
j_gene: TRBJ2-1; v_gene: TRBV5-1; CDR3aa: ASSPDPPQETQF
j_gene: TRBJ2-3; v_gene: TRBV5-1; CDR3aa: ASREAGGPTDTRY
j_gene: TRBJ1-1; v_gene: TRBV12-3/TRBV12-4; CDR3aa: ASSLMGWSSEAF
j_gene: TRBJ1-6; v_gene: TRBV20-1; CDR3aa: SARESGSHSPLH
j_gene: TRBJ2-1; v_gene: TRBV20-1; CDR3aa: SARLRLAPYNEQF
j_gene: TRBJ2-5; v_gene: TRBV5-1; CDR3aa: ASSLGVGEQETQY
j_gene: TRBJ2-1; v_gene: TRBV6-2/TRBV6-3; CDR3aa: ASSYPLRSDTTYEQF
j_gene: TRBJ2-3; v_gene: TRBV4-1; CDR3aa: ASSQLAQGAKDTQY
j_gene: TRBJ2-1; v_gene: TRBV29-1; CDR3aa: SVEFSGGYEQF
j_gene: TRBJ1-6; v_gene: TRBV4-3; CDR3aa: ASSHAVYRDSPLH